This TCR beta chain originates from a study of siplizumab effects on memory and regulatory T cells. Study findings and constraints: Naive T cells looked more diverse than memory cells and looked like major alloresponse contributors. Researchers did not confirm the suppressive function of proliferating Tregs from siplizumab cultures.

Repertoires were generated with immunoSEQ multiplex PCR, while TCRdb's copy carries only in-frame clones and drops some. The sample lists around 120,000 clones; roughly 94% were seen once. As to this clone: Antigen specificity is unknown.

The ends lost 0 bases at V and 8 bases at J; junction bases unmatched: 7. The CDR3 is made up of 15 amino acids. Germline-derived CDR1 and CDR2 are SGHNT and YYREEE (reference sequence). The receptor was derived from a human donor in good health. Sequenced: non-Treg CD4+ T cells sorted from blood. The chain links TRBV5-4 to TRBJ2-1, with 8 positions matching TRBD2. In DNA form, the CDR3 reads TGTGCCAGCAGCTTGGATGGGACTAGAGTGGATGAGCAGTTCTTC. It codes for CASSLDGTRVDEQFF. The full variable domain, its missing parts supplied by reference TRBV5-4 and TRBJ2-1, is ETGVTQSPTHLIKTRGQQVTLRCSSQSGHNTVSWYQQALGQGPQFIFQYYREEENGRGNFPPRFSGLQFPNYSSELNVNALELDDSALYLCASSLDGTRVDEQFFGPGTRLTVL.